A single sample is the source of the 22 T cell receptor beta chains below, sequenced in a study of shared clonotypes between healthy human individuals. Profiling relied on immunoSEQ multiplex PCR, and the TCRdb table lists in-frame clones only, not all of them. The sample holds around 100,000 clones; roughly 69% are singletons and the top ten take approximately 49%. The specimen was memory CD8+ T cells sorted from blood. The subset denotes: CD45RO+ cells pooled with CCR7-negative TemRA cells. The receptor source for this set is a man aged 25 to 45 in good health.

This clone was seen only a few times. The CDR3 DNA reads TGTGCCAGCAGCAGGGGACTAGCGAGCTCCTACGAGCAGTACTTC. It yields the protein CASSRGLASSYEQYF. The chain has TRBV27 and TRBJ2-7; 10 bases fit TRBD2. V shed 6 bases, J shed 0 bases, and the junction held 5 bases outside the gene matches. This CDR3 region has 15 residues. Per the germline V gene, CDR1 is MNHEY and CDR2 is SMNVEV (reference sequence).

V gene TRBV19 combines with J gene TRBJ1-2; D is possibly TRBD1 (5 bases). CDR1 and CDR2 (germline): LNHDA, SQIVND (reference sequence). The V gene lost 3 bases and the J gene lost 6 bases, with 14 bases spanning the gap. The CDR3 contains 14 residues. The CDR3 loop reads CASSMQQGFDGYTF. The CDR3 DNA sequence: TGTGCCAGTAGTATGCAGCAGGGTTTCGATGGCTACACCTTC.

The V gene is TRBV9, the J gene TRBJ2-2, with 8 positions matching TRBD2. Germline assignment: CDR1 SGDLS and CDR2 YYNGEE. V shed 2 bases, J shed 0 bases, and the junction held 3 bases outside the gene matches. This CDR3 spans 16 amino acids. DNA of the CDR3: TGTGCCAGCAGCGTGGAAGCGGGAGCGAACACCGGGGAGCTGTTTTTT. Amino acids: CASSVEAGANTGELFF. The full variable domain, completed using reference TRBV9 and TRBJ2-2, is DSGVTQTPKHLITATGQRVTLRCSPRSGDLSVYWYQQSLDQGLQFLIQYYNGEERAKGNILERFSAQQFPDLHSELNLSSLELGDSALYFCASSVEAGANTGELFFGEGSRLTVL.

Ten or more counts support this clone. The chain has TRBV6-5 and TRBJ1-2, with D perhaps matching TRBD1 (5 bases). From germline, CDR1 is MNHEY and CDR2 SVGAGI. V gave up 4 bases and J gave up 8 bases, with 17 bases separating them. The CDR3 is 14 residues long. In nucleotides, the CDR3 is TGTGCCAGCAGTTCTGGGACCCTCGTTGGGGGCTACACCTTC. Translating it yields CASSSGTLVGGYTF.

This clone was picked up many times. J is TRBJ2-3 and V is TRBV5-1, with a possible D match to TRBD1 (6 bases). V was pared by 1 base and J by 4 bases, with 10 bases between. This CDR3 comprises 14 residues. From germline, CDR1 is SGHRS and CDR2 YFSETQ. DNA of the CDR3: TGCGCCAGCAGCTTGTTACAGGGTGCAGATACGCAGTATTTT. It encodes CASSLLQGADTQYF.

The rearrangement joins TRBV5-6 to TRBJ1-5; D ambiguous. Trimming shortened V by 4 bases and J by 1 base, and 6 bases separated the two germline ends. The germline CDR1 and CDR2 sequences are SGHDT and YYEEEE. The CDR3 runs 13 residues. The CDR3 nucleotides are TGTGCCAGCAGCCGCTGGAGCAATCAGCCCCAGCATTTT. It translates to CASSRWSNQPQHF.

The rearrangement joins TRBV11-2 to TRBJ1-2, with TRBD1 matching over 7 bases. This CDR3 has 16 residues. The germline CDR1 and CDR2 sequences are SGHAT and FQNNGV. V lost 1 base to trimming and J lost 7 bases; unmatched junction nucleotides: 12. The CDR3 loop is CASSLVFPKTGTGYTF. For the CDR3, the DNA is TGTGCCAGCAGCTTAGTATTCCCCAAGACAGGGACTGGCTACACCTTC.

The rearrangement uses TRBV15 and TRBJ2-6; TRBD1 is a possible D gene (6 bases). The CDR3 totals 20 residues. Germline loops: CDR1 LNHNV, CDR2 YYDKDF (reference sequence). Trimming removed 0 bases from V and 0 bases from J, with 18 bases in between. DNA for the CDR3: TGTGCCACCAGCAGAGATGTTGTTCGGGACATAAGCTCTGGGGCCAACGTCCTGACTTTC. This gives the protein CATSRDVVRDISSGANVLTF.

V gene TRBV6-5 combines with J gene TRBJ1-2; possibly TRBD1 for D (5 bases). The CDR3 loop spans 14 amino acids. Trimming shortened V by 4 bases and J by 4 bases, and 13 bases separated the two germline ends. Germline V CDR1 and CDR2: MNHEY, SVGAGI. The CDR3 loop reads CASSWADSPYGYTF. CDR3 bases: TGTGCCAGCAGTTGGGCCGACAGCCCCTATGGCTACACCTTC.

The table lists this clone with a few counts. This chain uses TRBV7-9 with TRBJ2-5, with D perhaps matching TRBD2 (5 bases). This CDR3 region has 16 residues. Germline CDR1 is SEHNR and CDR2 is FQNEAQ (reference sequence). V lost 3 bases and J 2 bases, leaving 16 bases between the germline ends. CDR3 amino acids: CASSFPFSAQQETQYF. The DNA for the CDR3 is TGTGCCAGCAGCTTCCCCTTTAGCGCCCAACAAGAGACCCAGTACTTC.

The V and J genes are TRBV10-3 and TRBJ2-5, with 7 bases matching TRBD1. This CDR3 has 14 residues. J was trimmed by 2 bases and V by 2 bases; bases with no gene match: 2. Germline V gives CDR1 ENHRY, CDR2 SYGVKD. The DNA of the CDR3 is TGTGCCATCAGTGAGGCAGGGGGTCAAGAGACCCAGTACTTC. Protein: CAISEAGGQETQYF.

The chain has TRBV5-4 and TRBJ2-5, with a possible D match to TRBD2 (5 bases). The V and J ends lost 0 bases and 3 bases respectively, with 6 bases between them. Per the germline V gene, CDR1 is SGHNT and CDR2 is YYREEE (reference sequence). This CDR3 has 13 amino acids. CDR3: CASSLVEEETQYF. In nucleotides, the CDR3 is TGTGCCAGCAGCTTGGTGGAGGAAGAGACCCAGTACTTC.

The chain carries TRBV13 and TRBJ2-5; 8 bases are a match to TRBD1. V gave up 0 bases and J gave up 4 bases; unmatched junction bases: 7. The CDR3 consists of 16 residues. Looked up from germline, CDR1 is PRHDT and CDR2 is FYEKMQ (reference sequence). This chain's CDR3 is CASSLGPTGDGETQYF. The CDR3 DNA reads TGTGCCAGCAGCTTAGGGCCGACAGGGGACGGAGAGACCCAGTACTTC.

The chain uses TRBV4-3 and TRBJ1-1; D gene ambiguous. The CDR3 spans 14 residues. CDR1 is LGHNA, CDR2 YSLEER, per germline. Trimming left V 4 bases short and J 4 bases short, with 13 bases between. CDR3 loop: CASSPPLRSTEAFF. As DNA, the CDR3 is TGCGCCAGCAGCCCCCCCCTTAGGAGCACTGAAGCTTTCTTT.

The CDR3 coding sequence is TGTGCCAGCAGCTTGAAGGGTCGGCGGCCGAGCTCCTACAATGAGCAGTTCTTC. Its protein product is CASSLKGRRPSSYNEQFF. V and J are TRBV5-6 and TRBJ2-1; D gene unclear. The CDR3 has 18 amino acids. Trimming took 1 base from V and 0 from J, leaving 17 bases between them. Germline values: CDR1 SGHDT, CDR2 YYEEEE.

The CDR3 sequence is CASSIYGGKQFF. In DNA form, the CDR3 reads TGTGCCAGTAGTATTTATGGAGGGAAGCAGTTCTTC. The V gene is TRBV19, the J gene TRBJ2-1, with a weak D call TRBD2 (6 bases). Germline CDR1 LNHDA, CDR2 SQIVND (reference sequence). Trimming removed 3 bases from V and 11 bases from J, with 11 bases in between. This CDR3 is 12 amino acids long.

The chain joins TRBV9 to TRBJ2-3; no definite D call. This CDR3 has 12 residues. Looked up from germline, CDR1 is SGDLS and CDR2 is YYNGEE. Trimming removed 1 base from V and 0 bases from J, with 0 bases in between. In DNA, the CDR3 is TGTGCCAGCAGCGTAAGCACAGATACGCAGTATTTT. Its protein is CASSVSTDTQYF.

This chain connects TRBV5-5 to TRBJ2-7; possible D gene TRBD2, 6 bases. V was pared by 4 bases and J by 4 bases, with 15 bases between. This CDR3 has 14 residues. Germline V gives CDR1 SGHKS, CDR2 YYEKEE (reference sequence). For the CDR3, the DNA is TGTGCCAGCAGCGGGGGGACGGCGTATTACGAGCAGTACTTC. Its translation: CASSGGTAYYEQYF.

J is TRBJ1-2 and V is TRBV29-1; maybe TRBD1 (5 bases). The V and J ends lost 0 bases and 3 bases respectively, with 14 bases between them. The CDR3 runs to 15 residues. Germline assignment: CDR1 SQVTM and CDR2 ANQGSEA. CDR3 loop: CSVEEIGRGDYGYTF. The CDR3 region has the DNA TGCAGCGTTGAAGAGATAGGACGAGGGGACTATGGCTACACCTTC.

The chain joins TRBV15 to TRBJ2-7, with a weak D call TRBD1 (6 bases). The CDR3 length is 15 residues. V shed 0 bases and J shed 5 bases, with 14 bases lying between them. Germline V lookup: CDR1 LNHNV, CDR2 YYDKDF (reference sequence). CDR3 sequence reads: CATSRELGAVDEQYF. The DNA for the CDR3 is TGTGCCACCAGCAGAGAATTGGGGGCTGTGGACGAGCAGTACTTC.

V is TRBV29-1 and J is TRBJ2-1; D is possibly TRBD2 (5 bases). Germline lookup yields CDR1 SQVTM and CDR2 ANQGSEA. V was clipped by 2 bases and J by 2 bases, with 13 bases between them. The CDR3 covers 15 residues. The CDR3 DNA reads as TGCAGCGTTGAATCCGGGAACGACCCCTACAATGAGCAGTTCTTC. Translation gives CSVESGNDPYNEQFF.

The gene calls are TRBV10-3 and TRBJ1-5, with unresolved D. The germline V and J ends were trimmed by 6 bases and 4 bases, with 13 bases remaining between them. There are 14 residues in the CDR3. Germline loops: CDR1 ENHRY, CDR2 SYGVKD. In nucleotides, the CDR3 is TGTGCCATCAGGAGTGGGCAGAGTAATCAGCCCCAGCATTTT. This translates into CAIRSGQSNQPQHF.